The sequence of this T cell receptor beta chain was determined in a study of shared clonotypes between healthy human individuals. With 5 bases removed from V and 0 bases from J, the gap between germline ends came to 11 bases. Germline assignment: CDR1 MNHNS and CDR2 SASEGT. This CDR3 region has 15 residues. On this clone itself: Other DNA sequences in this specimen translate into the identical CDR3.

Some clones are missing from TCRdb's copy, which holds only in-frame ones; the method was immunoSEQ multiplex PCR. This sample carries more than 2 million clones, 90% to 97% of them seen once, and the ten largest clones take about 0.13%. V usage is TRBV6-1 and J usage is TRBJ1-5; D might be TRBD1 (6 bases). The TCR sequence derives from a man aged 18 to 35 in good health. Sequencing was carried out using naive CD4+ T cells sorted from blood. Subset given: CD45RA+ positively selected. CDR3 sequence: CASSSQGYSNQPQHF. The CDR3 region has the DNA TGTGCCAGCAGTAGTCAGGGGTATAGCAATCAGCCCCAGCATTTT.